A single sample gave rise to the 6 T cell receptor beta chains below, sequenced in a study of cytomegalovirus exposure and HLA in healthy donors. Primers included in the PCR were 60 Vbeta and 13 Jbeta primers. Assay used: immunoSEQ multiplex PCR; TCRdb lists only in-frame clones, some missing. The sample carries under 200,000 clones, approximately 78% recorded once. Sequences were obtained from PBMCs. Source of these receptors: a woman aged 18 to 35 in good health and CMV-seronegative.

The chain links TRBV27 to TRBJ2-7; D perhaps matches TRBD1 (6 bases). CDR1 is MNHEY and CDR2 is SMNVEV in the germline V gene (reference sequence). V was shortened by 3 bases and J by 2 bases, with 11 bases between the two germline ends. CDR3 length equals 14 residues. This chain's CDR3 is CASSLTGRPYEQYF. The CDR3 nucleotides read TGTGCCAGCAGTTTGACAGGCAGACCCTACGAGCAGTACTTC.

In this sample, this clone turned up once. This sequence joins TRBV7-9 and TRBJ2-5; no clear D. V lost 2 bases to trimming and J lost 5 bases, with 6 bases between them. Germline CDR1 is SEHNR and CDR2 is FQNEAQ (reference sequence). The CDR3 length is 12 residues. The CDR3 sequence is CASSLNSETQYF. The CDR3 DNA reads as TGTGCCAGCAGCTTAAATTCGGAGACCCAGTACTTC.

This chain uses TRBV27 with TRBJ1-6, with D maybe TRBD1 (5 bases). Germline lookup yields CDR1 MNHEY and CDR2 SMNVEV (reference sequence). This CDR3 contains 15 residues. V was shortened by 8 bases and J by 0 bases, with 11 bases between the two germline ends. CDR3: CASGHLSSYNSPLHF. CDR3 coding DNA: TGTGCCAGCGGACACTTAAGCTCCTATAATTCACCCCTCCACTTT.

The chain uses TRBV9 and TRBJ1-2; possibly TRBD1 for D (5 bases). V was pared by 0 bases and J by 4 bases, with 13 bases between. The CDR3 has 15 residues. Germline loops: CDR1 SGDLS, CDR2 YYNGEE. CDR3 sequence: CASSVGQGVGYGYTF. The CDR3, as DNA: TGTGCCAGCAGCGTAGGTCAAGGGGTAGGCTATGGCTACACCTTC.

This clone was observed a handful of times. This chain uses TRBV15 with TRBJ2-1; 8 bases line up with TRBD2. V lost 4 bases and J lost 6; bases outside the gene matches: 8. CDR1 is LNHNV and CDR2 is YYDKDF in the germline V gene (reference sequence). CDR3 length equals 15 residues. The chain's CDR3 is CATSKKGAGGNEQFF. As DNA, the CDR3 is TGTGCCACCAGCAAGAAAGGGGCGGGGGGCAATGAGCAGTTCTTC.

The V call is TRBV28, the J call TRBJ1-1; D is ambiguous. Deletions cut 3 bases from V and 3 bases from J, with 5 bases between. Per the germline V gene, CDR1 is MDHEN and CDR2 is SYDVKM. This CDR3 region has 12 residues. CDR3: CASSFPYTEAFF. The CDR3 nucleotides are TGTGCCAGCAGTTTTCCCTACACTGAAGCTTTCTTT.